This T cell receptor beta chain came from a study of shared clonotypes between healthy human individuals. In regard to this clone: Its specificity is unknown.

Genomic DNA from each subset was divided evenly over several immunoSEQ plates. Using immunoSEQ multiplex PCR, the repertoire was profiled, and TCRdb retains in-frame clones only, with some absent. The sample yields some 2 million clones, about 95% seen once. It was CD45RO-negative cells, positively selected for CCR7, that made up naive CD8 cells, with terminally differentiated effector memory CD45RA+ cells excluded. Notes on the study in general: Compared with memory subsets, naive subsets generally had larger estimated richness.

Trimming stripped 7 bases from V and 3 bases from J, with 13 bases between. This CDR3 is built from 13 residues. Germline lookup yields CDR1 MNHEY and CDR2 SVGAGI. Material: naive CD8+ T cells sorted from blood. This receptor was obtained from a man between 18 and 35 years old in good health. This chain uses TRBV6-5 with TRBJ2-7, with D possibly being TRBD2 (7 bases). In DNA, the CDR3 is TGTGCCAGCAAAGGGGGGGGATTCTACGAGCAGTACTTC. Protein sequence: CASKGGGFYEQYF.